This T cell receptor (beta chain) originates from a study of shared clonotypes between healthy human individuals. Replicate PCRs from sorted subsets contained around 190 ng DNA, which is around 30,000 T cell genomes. Measured with immunoSEQ multiplex PCR; TCRdb has only the in-frame clones, and not every one. The sample shows about 2 million clones, about 95% of them seen only once. A word on this clone: Its antigen remains unidentified.

Broader study findings: Relative to clonotypes present in all four donors, those not shared had lower generation probabilities. Across subsets, estimated richness was generally greater for naive than for memory populations.

The CDR3 contains 12 residues. Trimming removed 7 bases at V and 5 bases at J, with 11 bases between. CDR1 is LNHDA and CDR2 is SQIVND in the germline V gene (reference sequence). In the naive CD8 group, cells lacked CD45RO and were positively selected for CCR7, so terminally differentiated effector memory CD45RA+ cells were left out. The rearrangement joins TRBV19 to TRBJ1-2, with TRBD1 as a possible D gene (5 bases). Input material: naive CD8+ T cells sorted from blood. This sequence originates from a man between 18 and 29 years old in good health. The CDR3 is CASTQGLYGYTF. The CDR3 DNA follows: TGTGCCAGTACCCAGGGCCTGTATGGCTACACCTTC.